Shown below are 17 T cell receptor beta chains from a single sample sequenced in a study of T cells expressing NK-cell markers (dated by TCRdb to about 2020). Receptors were amplified or captured by 5' RACE. This sample was sequenced with an Illumina HiSeq 2000. Each entry corresponds to one CDR3 protein sequence from reads that TCRdb reprocessed, and DNA is not given. The data table for this sample lists around 470,000 distinct CDR3 sequences. Roughly 1.4% of the sample belongs to the ten largest clones. The sample was blood T cells: a sorted CD56 or NKG2C T cell subset, CD4+ or CD8+ T cells, or bulk PBMC T cells (not recorded which). The receptor source for this set is a woman in her forties or fifties in good health. Donor details come from another sample of the same person, matched by shared clones.

J is TRBJ2-1 and V is TRBV20-1; absent DNA, TCRdb's TRBD2 call cannot be checked. CDR1 is DFQATT, CDR2 SNEGSKA, per germline (reference sequence). The CDR3 is made up of 12 amino acids. CDR3: CSARTSFGEQFF.

V usage is TRBV5-1 and J usage is TRBJ2-1. The CDR3 is 15 residues long. Germline V gene data show CDR1 as SGHRS and CDR2 as YFSETQ. This CDR3 reads CASVRDPSSYNEQFF.

The chain has TRBV20-1 and TRBJ1-5; TCRdb designates TRBD1, a call that cannot be tested without DNA. Germline V gives CDR1 DFQATT, CDR2 SNEGSKA (reference sequence). CDR3 size: 14 residues. The CDR3 sequence is CSAVPQGMGQPQHF.

V usage is TRBV6-5 and J usage is TRBJ2-2; TCRdb selects TRBD2, and the lack of DNA leaves this call unchecked. CDR3 length: 17 amino acids. From germline, CDR1 is MNHEY and CDR2 SVGAGI. The CDR3 reads CASSYSSGSLGGGELFF.

The rearrangement joins TRBV20-1 to TRBJ1-5. This CDR3 region has 13 residues. Looked up from germline, CDR1 is DFQATT and CDR2 is SNEGSKA (reference sequence). CDR3 in amino acids: CSARDIAGRPQHF.

The gene calls are TRBV3-1 and TRBJ2-3. This CDR3 contains 13 residues. The germline V gene has CDR1 LGHDT and CDR2 YNNKEL (reference sequence). CDR3 amino acids: CASSRLLSDTQYF.

The chain has TRBV4-1 and TRBJ1-2; the TCRdb call, TRBD1, lacks DNA for checking. Per the germline V gene, CDR1 is MGHRA and CDR2 is YSYEKL. The CDR3 length is 18 residues. CDR3 sequence: CASSQARDRGQGDYGYTF.

This sequence joins TRBV5-1 and TRBJ1-1. Germline values: CDR1 SGHRS, CDR2 YFSETQ. The CDR3 consists of 15 residues. CDR3 amino acids: CASTLGALKVAEAFF.

CDR3: CASSSASGRDSSYNEQFF. The chain couples TRBV12-3 or TRBV12-4 to TRBJ2-1; TCRdb outputs TRBD2, but without DNA this stays unchecked. The CDR3 consists of 18 residues.

The V gene is TRBV6-1, the J gene TRBJ1-1; absent DNA, TCRdb's TRBD1 call cannot be checked. CDR1 is MNHNS and CDR2 is SASEGT in the germline V gene. CDR3 size: 15 residues. The CDR3 spells CASSPLTGGNTEAFF.

This sequence joins TRBV27 and TRBJ2-2; TCRdb designates TRBD1, a call that cannot be tested without DNA. CDR1 MNHEY and CDR2 SMNVEV come from the germline V gene (reference sequence). The CDR3 spans 20 residues. This CDR3 is CASSLRAMAGGRINTGELFF.

The chain combines TRBV12-3 or TRBV12-4 with TRBJ2-2; no DNA is available, so the TRBD1 call from TCRdb remains unchecked. CDR3 length: 13 residues. CDR3 protein: CASNRQGVGELFF.

The gene calls are TRBV3-1 and TRBJ1-5; TCRdb's D gene call, TRBD1, goes unchecked for lack of DNA. The CDR3 is 15 residues long. Per germline, CDR1 LGHDT and CDR2 YNNKEL (reference sequence). The CDR3 loop reads CASSPDRGSNQPQHF.

CDR3: CASSLRGQVNTGELFF. This chain links TRBV7-7 with TRBJ2-2; the D call of TRBD1 rests on TCRdb alone, since no DNA is present to check it. Per germline, CDR1 SSHAT and CDR2 FNYEAQ (reference sequence). CDR3 length equals 16 residues.

The rearrangement links TRBV7-8 to TRBJ2-2; the D call of TRBD2 rests on TCRdb alone, since no DNA is present to check it. CDR3 length: 15 amino acids. Per germline, CDR1 SGHVS and CDR2 FQNEAQ. The CDR3 is CASGIRGSHTGELFF.

The genes are TRBV29-1 and TRBJ2-3; there is no DNA to check the TCRdb D call of TRBD1. The CDR3 sequence is 13 residues long. Germline values: CDR1 SQVTM, CDR2 ANQGSEA. The CDR3 protein is CSVDFTGTDTQYF.

V and J are TRBV30 and TRBJ2-7. The CDR3 runs to 13 residues. Germline values: CDR1 GTSNPN, CDR2 SVGIG (reference sequence). CDR3 sequence reads: CAWTPGGYHEQYF.